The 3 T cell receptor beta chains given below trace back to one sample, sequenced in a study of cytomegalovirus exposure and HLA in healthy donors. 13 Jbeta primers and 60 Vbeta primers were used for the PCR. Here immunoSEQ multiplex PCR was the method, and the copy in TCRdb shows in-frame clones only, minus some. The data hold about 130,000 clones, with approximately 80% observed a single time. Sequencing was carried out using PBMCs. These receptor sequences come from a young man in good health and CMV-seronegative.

The CDR3 DNA reads TGTGCCAGCAGCCTTAAACTAGCGGGAGGGGGGGATACGCAGTATTTT. This sequence encodes CASSLKLAGGGDTQYF. This chain joins TRBV5-6 and TRBJ2-3, with 13 bases aligning to TRBD2. V lost 4 bases and J lost 6; bases outside the gene matches: 8. Germline assignment: CDR1 SGHDT and CDR2 YYEEEE. This CDR3 is built from 16 residues.

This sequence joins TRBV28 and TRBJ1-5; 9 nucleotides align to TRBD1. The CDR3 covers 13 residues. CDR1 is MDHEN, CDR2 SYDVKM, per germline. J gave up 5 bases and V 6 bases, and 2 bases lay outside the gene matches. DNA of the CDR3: TGTGCCAGCAGGCGACAGGGGGATCAGCCCCAGCATTTT. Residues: CASRRQGDQPQHF.

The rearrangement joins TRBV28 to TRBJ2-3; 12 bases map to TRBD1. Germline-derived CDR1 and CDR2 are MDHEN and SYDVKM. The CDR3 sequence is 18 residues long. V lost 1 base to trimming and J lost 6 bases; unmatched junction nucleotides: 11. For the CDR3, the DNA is TGTGCCAGCAGTTTATCACCAATCGGGACAGGGGGCAGGGATACGCAGTATTTT. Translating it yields CASSLSPIGTGGRDTQYF. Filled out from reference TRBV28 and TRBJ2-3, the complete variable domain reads DVKVTQSSRYLVKRTGEKVFLECVQDMDHENMFWYRQDPGLGLRLIYFSYDVKMKEKGDIPEGYSVSREKKERFSLILESASTNQTSMYLCASSLSPIGTGGRDTQYFGPGTRLTVL.